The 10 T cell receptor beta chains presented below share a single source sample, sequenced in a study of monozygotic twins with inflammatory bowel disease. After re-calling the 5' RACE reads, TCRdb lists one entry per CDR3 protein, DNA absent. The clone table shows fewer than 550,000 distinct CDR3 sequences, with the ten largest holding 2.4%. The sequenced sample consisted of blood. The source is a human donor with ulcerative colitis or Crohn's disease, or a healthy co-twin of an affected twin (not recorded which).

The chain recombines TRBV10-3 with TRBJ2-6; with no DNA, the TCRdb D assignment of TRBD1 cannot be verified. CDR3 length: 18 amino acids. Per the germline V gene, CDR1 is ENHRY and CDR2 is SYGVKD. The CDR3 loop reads CAISNRDGGTSGANVLTF.

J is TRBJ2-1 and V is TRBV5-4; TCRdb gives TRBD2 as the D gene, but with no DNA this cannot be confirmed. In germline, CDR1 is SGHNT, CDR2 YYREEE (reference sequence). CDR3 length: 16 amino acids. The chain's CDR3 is CASSRTSGNSYNEQFF.

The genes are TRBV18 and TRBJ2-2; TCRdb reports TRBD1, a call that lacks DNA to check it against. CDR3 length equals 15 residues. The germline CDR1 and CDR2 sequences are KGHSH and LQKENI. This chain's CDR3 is CASSPIDSNTGELFF.

The CDR3 loop is CASSAWTENNEQFF. V gene TRBV7-2 combines with J gene TRBJ2-1; checking the TCRdb D call of TRBD1 is not possible without DNA. Germline V gene sequence: CDR1 SGHTA, CDR2 FQGNSA. The CDR3 totals 14 residues.

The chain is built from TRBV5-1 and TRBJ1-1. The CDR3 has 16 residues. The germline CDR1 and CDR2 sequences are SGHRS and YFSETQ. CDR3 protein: CASSLASFTRYTEAFF.

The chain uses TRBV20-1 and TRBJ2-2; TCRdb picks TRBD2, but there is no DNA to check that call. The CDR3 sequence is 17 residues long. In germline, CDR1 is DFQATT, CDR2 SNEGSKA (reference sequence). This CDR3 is CSAKRYRAATNTGELFF.

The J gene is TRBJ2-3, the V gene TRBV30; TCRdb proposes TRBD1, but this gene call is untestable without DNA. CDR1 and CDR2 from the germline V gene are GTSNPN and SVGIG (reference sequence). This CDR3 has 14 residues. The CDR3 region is CALDRGLSTDTQYF.

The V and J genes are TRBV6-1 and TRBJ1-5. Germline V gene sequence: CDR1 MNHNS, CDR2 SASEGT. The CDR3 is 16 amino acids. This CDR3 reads CASSARDGPRGQPQHF.

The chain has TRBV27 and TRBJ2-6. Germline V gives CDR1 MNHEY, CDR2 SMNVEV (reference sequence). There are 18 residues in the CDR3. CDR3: CASSLSGRMLSGANVLTF.

CDR3 amino acids: CASSLRRTGALGNTIYF. This rearrangement joins TRBV7-2 to TRBJ1-3; TCRdb's assignment of TRBD1 cannot be checked, as there is no DNA. CDR3 length: 17 amino acids. Germline CDR1 reads SGHTA; CDR2 reads FQGNSA. Variable domain in full (rest from reference TRBV7-2 and TRBJ1-3): GAGVSQSPSNKVTEKGKDVELRCDPISGHTALYWYRQSLGQGLEFLIYFQGNSAPDKSGLPSDRFSAERTGGSVSTLTIQRTQQEDSAVYLCASSLRRTGALGNTIYFGEGSWLTVV.